This T cell receptor (beta chain) was retrieved from a study of blood T cells in healthy people across ages. The second PCR ran about 7 to 12 cycles with a sample-barcoded 5' primer and J-beta primers. Tagging of each cDNA molecule was performed by a template-switch adaptor with 12 random nucleotides. TCRdb reprocessed the 5' RACE reads via MiXCR and lists one record per CDR3 protein. The sample lists roughly 1.4 million distinct CDR3 sequences, approximately 60% occurring once. V shed 1 base and J shed 0 bases, with 9 bases lying between them. This CDR3 is built from 15 residues. This clonotype was seen more than once but under ten times.

V and J are TRBV12-3 or TRBV12-4 and TRBJ1-1; D is possibly TRBD1 (5 bases). Material for sequencing was blood. The sequence was obtained from a man younger than 35 in good health. This chain's CDR3 is CASSLGWGMNTEAFF. CDR3 in DNA: TGTGCCAGCAGTTTAGGGTGGGGGATGAACACTGAAGCTTTCTTT.